This TCR beta chain was captured in a study of shared clonotypes between healthy human individuals. Study-level points and caveats: Among a handful of donors, approximately 5% of naive CD4 clonotypes were found in common.

CD45RA-negative memory and CD45RA+ naive subsets were split from the CD4+ cells. Note on this clone: As yet, its antigen is unknown.

Per the original data handling: Quality scores were absent from the junction-only immunoSEQ sequences, so filtering differed. Profiled with immunoSEQ multiplex PCR; TCRdb holds only in-frame clones, not every one. That table supplies the V and J calls and clone size; D and trimming were determined from the DNA. Of some 2,000,000 clones in the sample, approximately 94% were seen once. The CDR3 covers 12 residues. Germline CDR1 reads GTSNPN; CDR2 reads SVGIG (reference sequence). Trimming removed 4 bases at V and 4 bases at J, with 10 bases between. V and J are TRBV30 and TRBJ1-2; weak D call: TRBD1 (5 bases). The receptor was isolated from a man aged 18-30 years in good health. The material sequenced was naive CD4+ T cells sorted from blood. Noted subset: CD45RA+ positively selected. The DNA for the CDR3 is TGTGCCTGGACCGGGACCATCTATGGCTACACCTTC. This translates into CAWTGTIYGYTF.